A single T cell receptor beta chain is shown here with its context. The data originate from a study of cytomegalovirus exposure and HLA in healthy donors. V lost 0 bases to trimming and J lost 3 bases, with 12 bases between them. Germline CDR1 is LGHNA and CDR2 is YSLEER. The CDR3 has 15 amino acids. The PCR had 60 Vbeta and 13 Jbeta primers. The table came from immunoSEQ multiplex PCR; TCRdb's copy has only in-frame clones and leaves some out. The sample has about 210,000 clones, around four fifths seen once. This TCR came from a woman aged 45-65 years in good health and CMV-seropositive. Sequencing was done on a sample of PBMCs. This chain connects TRBV4-3 to TRBJ2-7; TRBD1 might be the D (5 bases). CDR3 region: CASSQEVGQGYEQYF. In DNA form, the CDR3 reads TGCGCCAGCAGCCAAGAAGTAGGGCAGGGCTACGAGCAGTACTTC.